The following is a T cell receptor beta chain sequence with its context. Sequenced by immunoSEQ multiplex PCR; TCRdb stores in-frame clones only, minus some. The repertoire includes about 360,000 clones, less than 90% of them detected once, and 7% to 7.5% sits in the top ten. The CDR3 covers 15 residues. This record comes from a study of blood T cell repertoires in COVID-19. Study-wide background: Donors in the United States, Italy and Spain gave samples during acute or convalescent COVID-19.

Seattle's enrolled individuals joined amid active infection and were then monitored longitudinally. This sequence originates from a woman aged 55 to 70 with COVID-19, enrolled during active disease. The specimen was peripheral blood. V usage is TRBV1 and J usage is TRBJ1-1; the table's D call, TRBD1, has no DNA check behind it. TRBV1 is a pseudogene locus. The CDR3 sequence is CTSSRERQGQSEAFF. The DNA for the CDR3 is TGCACCAGCAGCCGAGAGAGACAGGGGCAGAGTGAAGCTTTCTTT.